This is a list of T cell receptor beta chains from one sample in a study of cytomegalovirus exposure and HLA in healthy donors. TCRdb keeps only in-frame clones here, not all; method: immunoSEQ multiplex PCR. The data hold about 150,000 clones, with approximately 85% observed a single time. Material for sequencing was PBMCs. These receptors all stem from a man aged 50 to 59 in good health and CMV-seropositive. Both conserved end residues are part of each CDR3.

v_gene	j_gene	CDR3aa
TRBV6-1	TRBJ1-1	CLAREGWDTEAFF
TRBV4-1	TRBJ2-7	CASSQAGLAGGPEEF
TRBV5-1	TRBJ2-7	CASSSRSITGRAYEQYF
TRBV2	TRBJ2-2	CASSEHPNTGELFF
TRBV2	TRBJ2-1	CASSGSGLVGEEFF
TRBV28	TRBJ1-5	CASSLWTDLSNQPQHF
TRBV5-4	TRBJ2-2	CASSSGLAGGRGGELFF
TRBV4-2	TRBJ1-2	CASSQVQHPGYGYTF
TRBV2	TRBJ2-2	CASSAGTANTGELFF
TRBV12-5	TRBJ2-2	CASRGDSNTGELFF
TRBV6-5	TRBJ2-5	CASRNTGFVETQYF
TRBV6-5	TRBJ2-5	CASSLRGITETQYF
TRBV5-1	TRBJ1-1	CASSTGQGRAAFF
TRBV10-3	TRBJ2-1	CAINPGLDSDEQFF
TRBV5-4	TRBJ1-2	CASSPLAQPEPYGYTF
TRBV7-2	TRBJ2-6	CASSLYLGGGGANVLTF
TRBV7-3	TRBJ1-6	CASSPGQGNSPLHF
TRBV5-1	TRBJ1-1	CASSLGGGYTEAFF
TRBV5-1	TRBJ1-2	CASSPVTGDFNYGYTF
TRBV2	TRBJ2-5	CASSPEGAGMETQYF
TRBV4-1	TRBJ2-3	CASSQDRGRGGTDTQYF
TRBV11-2	TRBJ2-7	CASSSRLAGAYEQYF
TRBV10-3	TRBJ1-2	CAISADRIYGYTF
TRBV5-6	TRBJ2-3	CASSRTGGGFSTDTQYF
TRBV4-1	TRBJ1-2	CASSRGGRINYGYTF
TRBV29-1	TRBJ2-1	CSVDRDSYNEQFF
TRBV2	TRBJ1-5	CASTGGGGNQPQHF
TRBV10-3	TRBJ2-3	CAISTGLAGGEDTQYF
TRBV7-9	TRBJ2-1	CASSPFSGRAGNNEQFF